The clone carrying this TCR beta chain was observed a few times. Its antigen is currently unknown. Every isolated RNA sample was fully reverse transcribed, so sequencing captured expressed TCRB transcripts. Assay: immunoSEQ multiplex PCR; the TCRdb copy retains only in-frame clones and omits some. The repertoire has 350,000 or so clones, around a fifth of them found once; the top ten carry 0.035% to 0.055%. This sample stems from a study of beta chain features in type 1 diabetes. Points from the study as a whole: Shorter templates might be favored by PCR, equally in patients and controls. Lower insertion and higher deletion counts appeared at VDJ junctions in type 1 diabetes patients. There was no resolution here of whether HLA type influences TCRB rearrangement. Among patients with Type 1 diabetes, TCRB CDR3s were moderately but significantly shorter in every one of the four CD4+ subsets.

V lost 0 bases, J lost 3 bases, and 12 bases lay in between. CDR3 size: 14 residues. Germline loops: CDR1 GTSNPN, CDR2 SVGIG (reference sequence). The chain uses TRBV30 and TRBJ2-7; D possibly corresponds to TRBD2 (6 bases). The specimen was naive CD4+ T cells from blood. The TCR originated in a woman aged 18-30 years in good health. The CDR3 nucleotides are TGTGCCTGGAGTGTAGGAGGGGCCCTCTACGAGCAGTACTTC. It translates to CAWSVGGALYEQYF.